The 23 T cell receptor beta chains reported below all come from one sample, sequenced in a study of cytomegalovirus exposure and HLA in healthy donors. PCR used 60 Vbeta primers and 13 Jbeta primers. Clones were sequenced by immunoSEQ multiplex PCR, and TCRdb holds only the in-frame ones, with some missing. Found here are around 200,000 clones, 65% to 80% of them singletons; the top ten hold approximately 5%. Sequencing input: PBMCs. These receptors were collected from a man aged 25 to 40 in good health and CMV-seropositive.

The chain couples TRBV5-6 to TRBJ2-3; the D gene is possibly TRBD2 (6 bases). Germline V gene data show CDR1 as SGHDT and CDR2 as YYEEEE. Trimming removed 0 bases at V and 1 base at J, with 6 bases between. CDR3 length: 14 amino acids. Here the CDR3 DNA reads TGTGCCAGCAGCTTGGGGGGGGGCACAGATACGCAGTATTTT. It encodes CASSLGGGTDTQYF.

The CDR3 coding sequence is TGCGCCAGCACCCAGGCTTCATTCGATGAGCAGTTCTTC. It is translated as CASTQASFDEQFF. The chain joins TRBV10-1 to TRBJ2-1; no reliable D call. Germline CDR1 WNHNN, CDR2 SYGVQD (reference sequence). This CDR3 contains 13 residues. V shed 7 bases and J shed 8 bases, with 15 bases lying between them.

On this clone itself: Distinct nucleotide sequences in the sample also encode this CDR3. V and J are TRBV7-3 and TRBJ1-1, with a tentative D call TRBD1 (5 bases). V lost 2 bases and J lost 1, with 5 bases in between. Germline-derived CDR1 and CDR2 are SGHTA and FQGTGA. The CDR3 has 13 amino acids. CDR3 in amino acids: CASSLQGNTEAFF. The DNA of the CDR3 is TGTGCCAGCAGCTTACAGGGGAACACTGAAGCTTTCTTT.

The chain couples TRBV19 to TRBJ2-3; D unclear. CDR3 size: 15 residues. Between the trimmed V and J ends, which lost 5 bases and 1 base, there was a span of 13 bases. Germline V gene sequence: CDR1 LNHDA, CDR2 SQIVND (reference sequence). For the CDR3, the DNA is TGTGCCAGTAGTCCCTCGTCGGAGCGCACAGATACGCAGTATTTT. Amino acids: CASSPSSERTDTQYF.

The chain links TRBV30 to TRBJ2-1; the D gene is possibly TRBD1 (5 bases). V was trimmed by 0 bases and J by 5 bases, leaving 8 bases between them. CDR1 and CDR2 (germline): GTSNPN, SVGIG (reference sequence). The CDR3 is 13 amino acids. The CDR3 bases are TGTGCCTGGAGTGTCCAGGGAAACAATGAGCAGTTCTTC. This encodes CAWSVQGNNEQFF.

The CDR3 coding sequence is TGTGCCAGCAGTTTACGGAGGGGGCACAATGAGCAGTTCTTC. This translates into CASSLRRGHNEQFF. The gene calls are TRBV27 and TRBJ2-1; D may be TRBD1 (7 bases). The CDR3 spans 14 residues. In germline, CDR1 is MNHEY, CDR2 SMNVEV (reference sequence). Trimming pared 2 bases from V and 5 bases from J, leaving 10 bases between.

The chain couples TRBV6-5 to TRBJ2-2; possibly TRBD1 for D (6 bases). V was shortened by 2 bases and J by 6 bases, with 13 bases between the two germline ends. The germline gives CDR1 MNHEY, CDR2 SVGAGI. This CDR3 has 15 amino acids. CDR3 coding DNA: TGTGCCAGCAGTTACGCAGGGGAGAGTCCCGGGGAGCTGTTTTTT. It yields the protein CASSYAGESPGELFF.

On this clone itself: The junction departs from the called germline gene at one end, perhaps through a read error. CDR3 in amino acids: CSSSPGKRQGLYEQYF. The CDR3 bases are TGTTCCAGCAGCCCGGGAAAGAGACAGGGTTTGTACGAGCAGTACTTC. V usage is TRBV7-9 and J usage is TRBJ2-7, with 7 positions matching TRBD1. The CDR3 loop spans 16 amino acids. Germline assignment: CDR1 SEHNR and CDR2 FQNEAQ (reference sequence).

The rearrangement links TRBV19 to TRBJ1-5; D unresolved. There are 17 residues in the CDR3. Germline V gene lookup returns CDR1 LNHDA and CDR2 SQIVND (reference sequence). V was trimmed by 5 bases and J by 2 bases, leaving 19 bases between them. The CDR3 sequence is CASSPRSTGYGNQPQHF. The CDR3 DNA follows: TGTGCCAGTAGTCCCCGTTCGACGGGGTACGGCAATCAGCCCCAGCATTTT.

The rearrangement uses TRBV9 and TRBJ1-3; D not resolved. This CDR3 spans 15 amino acids. Germline values: CDR1 SGDLS, CDR2 YYNGEE. V shed 0 bases and J shed 0 bases, with 7 bases lying between them. CDR3 nucleotides: TGTGCCAGCAGCGTAGGGTACTTCTCTGGAAACACCATATATTTT. Residues: CASSVGYFSGNTIYF.

This clone was counted only a few times. V usage is TRBV23-1 and J usage is TRBJ1-2; D remains ambiguous. TRBV23-1 is treated as an ORF (open reading frame) with a function not yet certain. The CDR3 is made up of 12 amino acids. V dropped 0 bases and J dropped 7 bases, with 6 bases sitting between them. The CDR3, as DNA: TGCGCCAGCAGTCAATCGTCGGGTGGCTACACCTTC. The encoded protein is CASSQSSGGYTF.

Concerning this clone itself: The sample has other DNA sequences that encode this CDR3 too. This CDR3 is CASSEGAFSGNTIYF. CDR3 bases: TGTGCCAGCAGTGAAGGAGCGTTCTCTGGAAACACCATATATTTT. The gene calls are TRBV6-1 and TRBJ1-3; D gene unclear. The CDR3 length is 15 residues. Germline values: CDR1 MNHNS, CDR2 SASEGT. Trimming took 1 base from V and 0 from J, leaving 7 bases between them.

This chain joins TRBV11-3 and TRBJ2-2, with D perhaps TRBD2 (6 bases). The CDR3 runs to 15 residues. V lost 5 bases and J 0 bases, leaving 10 bases between the germline ends. From germline, CDR1 is SGHNT and CDR2 YENEEA. The chain's CDR3 is CASSPGTSNTGELFF. DNA of the CDR3: TGTGCCAGCAGCCCCGGGACTTCGAACACCGGGGAGCTGTTTTTT. The complete variable domain, with remaining parts taken from reference TRBV11-3 and TRBJ2-2, reads EAGVVQSPRYKIIEKKQPVAFWCNPISGHNTLYWYLQNLGQGPELLIRYENEEAVDDSQLPKDRFSAERLKGVDSTLKIQPAELGDSAVYLCASSPGTSNTGELFFGEGSRLTVL.

The table lists this clone with many counts. The sample carries other DNA sequences with the same CDR3. This chain connects TRBV19 to TRBJ1-5, with unresolved D. The CDR3 spans 12 residues. V lost 8 bases, J lost 4 bases, and 9 bases lay in between. Per germline, CDR1 LNHDA and CDR2 SQIVND (reference sequence). CDR3 coding DNA: TGTGCCAGTTCAGAGGGAAATCAGCCCCAGCATTTT. This translates into CASSEGNQPQHF.

The chain combines TRBV5-1 with TRBJ1-2, with a possible D match to TRBD1 (5 bases). The length of the CDR3 is 15 residues. Trimming cost V 0 bases and J 3 bases, with 12 bases left between them. CDR1 is SGHRS and CDR2 is YFSETQ in the germline V gene. CDR3 nucleotide sequence: TGCGCCAGCAGCTTGGAGGGGCAGGGCCACTATGGCTACACCTTC. Translation gives CASSLEGQGHYGYTF.

The chain recombines TRBV4-3 with TRBJ2-3, with D possibly matching TRBD2 (6 bases). The CDR3 runs to 16 residues. The V end was cut by 0 bases, the J end by 8 bases, with 18 bases between. The germline V gene has CDR1 LGHNA and CDR2 YSLEER. The CDR3 region has the DNA TGCGCCAGCAGCCAAGATCGGCGGGGTGCACGGATTACGCAGTATTTT. This codes for CASSQDRRGARITQYF.

This chain connects TRBV5-4 to TRBJ1-5, with a tentative D call TRBD1 (6 bases). CDR1 is SGHNT, CDR2 YYREEE, per germline (reference sequence). The CDR3 consists of 15 residues. Trimming removed 0 bases at V and 3 bases at J, with 10 bases between. The CDR3 DNA follows: TGTGCCAGCAGCTTGGGGGGGCAGTTCAATCAGCCCCAGCATTTT. It codes for CASSLGGQFNQPQHF. Filled out from reference TRBV5-4 and TRBJ1-5, the complete variable domain reads ETGVTQSPTHLIKTRGQQVTLRCSSQSGHNTVSWYQQALGQGPQFIFQYYREEENGRGNFPPRFSGLQFPNYSSELNVNALELDDSALYLCASSLGGQFNQPQHFGDGTRLSIL.

This rearrangement joins TRBV7-2 to TRBJ1-6; a weak D match, TRBD1 (5 bases). Trimming removed 5 bases at V and 10 bases at J, with 21 bases between. The germline gives CDR1 SGHTA, CDR2 FQGNSA. The CDR3 spans 16 residues. The CDR3 here is CASSPSSRQRDSPLHF. The CDR3 DNA reads TGTGCCAGCAGCCCGAGCTCGAGGCAGCGGGACTCACCCCTCCACTTT.

The chain recombines TRBV9 with TRBJ2-3; D is uncertain. V lost 0 bases, J lost 5 bases, and 4 bases lay in between. The CDR3 runs 12 residues. Germline V gene data show CDR1 as SGDLS and CDR2 as YYNGEE. The CDR3 DNA sequence: TGTGCCAGCAGCGTAGCCCAAGATACGCAGTATTTT. Translation: CASSVAQDTQYF. Using reference TRBV9 and TRBJ2-3 for the parts outside the CDR3, the full variable domain is DSGVTQTPKHLITATGQRVTLRCSPRSGDLSVYWYQQSLDQGLQFLIQYYNGEERAKGNILERFSAQQFPDLHSELNLSSLELGDSALYFCASSVAQDTQYFGPGTRLTVL.

The V gene is TRBV5-1, the J gene TRBJ2-2, with 14 bases identical to TRBD2. The CDR3 totals 17 residues. Germline V gene lookup returns CDR1 SGHRS and CDR2 YFSETQ. The trim removed 0 bases at V and 4 bases at J, leaving 2 bases unmatched. The CDR3: CASSLGGTSGSTGELFF. As DNA, the CDR3 is TGCGCCAGCAGCTTGGGAGGGACTAGCGGGAGCACCGGGGAGCTGTTTTTT.

This chain joins TRBV9 and TRBJ2-5; the match to TRBD2 covers 11 bases. Trimming at V came to 0 bases and at J to 2 bases, leaving 9 bases not matched to a gene. Germline CDR1 and CDR2: SGDLS and YYNGEE. The CDR3 is 18 amino acids. CDR3 DNA sequence: TGTGCCAGCAGCGTAGGACTAGCGGGAAGGAGGGAGCAAGAGACCCAGTACTTC. This sequence encodes CASSVGLAGRREQETQYF.

This clone was counted a single time. The rearrangement uses TRBV9 and TRBJ1-1, with a possible D match to TRBD1 (6 bases). The CDR3 sequence is 15 residues long. Germline CDR1 is SGDLS and CDR2 is YYNGEE. The V end lost 0 bases, the J end lost 5 bases, and 14 bases lay between the germline ends. CDR3 sequence reads: CASSVVVGGRTEAFF. DNA for the CDR3: TGTGCCAGCAGCGTAGTCGTAGGGGGTAGGACTGAAGCTTTCTTT. Looking up the rest from reference TRBV9 and TRBJ1-1 gives the full variable domain: DSGVTQTPKHLITATGQRVTLRCSPRSGDLSVYWYQQSLDQGLQFLIQYYNGEERAKGNILERFSAQQFPDLHSELNLSSLELGDSALYFCASSVVVGGRTEAFFGQGTRLTVV.

This chain uses TRBV6-6 with TRBJ2-7, with a possible D match to TRBD1 (5 bases). The CDR3 extends over 14 amino acids. CDR1 and CDR2 (germline): MNHNY, SVGAGI (reference sequence). With 2 bases removed from V and 3 bases from J, the gap between germline ends came to 11 bases. The CDR3 DNA sequence: TGTGCCAGCAGTTACGACAGACCAAGCTACGAGCAGTACTTC. This gives the protein CASSYDRPSYEQYF.